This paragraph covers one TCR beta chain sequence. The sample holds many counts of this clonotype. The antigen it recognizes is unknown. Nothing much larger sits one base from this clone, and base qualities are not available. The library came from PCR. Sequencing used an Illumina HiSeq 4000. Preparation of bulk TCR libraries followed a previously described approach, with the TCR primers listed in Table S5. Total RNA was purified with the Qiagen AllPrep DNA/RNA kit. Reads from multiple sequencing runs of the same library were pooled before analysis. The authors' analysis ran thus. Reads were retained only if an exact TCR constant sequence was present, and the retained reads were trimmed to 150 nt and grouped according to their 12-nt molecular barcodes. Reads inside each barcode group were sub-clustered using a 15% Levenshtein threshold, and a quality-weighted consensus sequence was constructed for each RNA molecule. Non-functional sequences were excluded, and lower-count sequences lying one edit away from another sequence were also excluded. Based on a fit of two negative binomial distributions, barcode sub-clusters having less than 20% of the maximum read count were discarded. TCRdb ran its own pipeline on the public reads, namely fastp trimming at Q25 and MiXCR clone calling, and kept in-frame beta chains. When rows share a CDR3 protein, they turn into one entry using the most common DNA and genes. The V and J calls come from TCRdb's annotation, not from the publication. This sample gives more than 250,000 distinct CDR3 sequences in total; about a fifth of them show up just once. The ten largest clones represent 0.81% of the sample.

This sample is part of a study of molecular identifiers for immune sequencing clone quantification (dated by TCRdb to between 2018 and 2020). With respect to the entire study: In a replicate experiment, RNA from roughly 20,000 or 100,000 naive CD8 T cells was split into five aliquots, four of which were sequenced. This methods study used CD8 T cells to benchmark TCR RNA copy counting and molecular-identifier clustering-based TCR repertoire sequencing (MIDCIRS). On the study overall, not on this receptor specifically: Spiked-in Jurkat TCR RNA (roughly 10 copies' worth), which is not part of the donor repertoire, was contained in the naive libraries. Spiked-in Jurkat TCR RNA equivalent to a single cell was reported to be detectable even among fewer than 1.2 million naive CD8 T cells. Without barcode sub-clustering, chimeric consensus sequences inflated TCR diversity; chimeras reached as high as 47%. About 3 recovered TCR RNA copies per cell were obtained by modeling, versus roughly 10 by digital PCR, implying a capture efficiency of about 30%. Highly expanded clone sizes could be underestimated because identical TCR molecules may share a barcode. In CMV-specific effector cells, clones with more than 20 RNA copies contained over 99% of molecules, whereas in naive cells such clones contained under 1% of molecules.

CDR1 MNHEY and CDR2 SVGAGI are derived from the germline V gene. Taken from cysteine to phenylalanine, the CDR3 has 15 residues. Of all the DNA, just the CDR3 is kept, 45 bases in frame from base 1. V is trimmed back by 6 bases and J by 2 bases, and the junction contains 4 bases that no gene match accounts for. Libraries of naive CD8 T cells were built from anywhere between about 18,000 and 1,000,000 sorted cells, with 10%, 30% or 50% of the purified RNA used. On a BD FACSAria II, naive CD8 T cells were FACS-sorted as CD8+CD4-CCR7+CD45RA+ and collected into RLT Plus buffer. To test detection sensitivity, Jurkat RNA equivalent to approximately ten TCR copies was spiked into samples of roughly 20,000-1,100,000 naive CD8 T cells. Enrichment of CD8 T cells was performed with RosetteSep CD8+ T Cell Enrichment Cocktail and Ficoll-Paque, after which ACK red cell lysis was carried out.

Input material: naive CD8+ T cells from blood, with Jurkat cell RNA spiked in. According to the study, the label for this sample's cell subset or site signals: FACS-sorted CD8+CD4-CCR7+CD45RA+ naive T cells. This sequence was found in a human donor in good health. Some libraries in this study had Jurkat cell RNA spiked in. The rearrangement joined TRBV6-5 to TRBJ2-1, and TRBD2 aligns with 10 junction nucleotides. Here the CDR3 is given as CASRDGTSAYNEQFF. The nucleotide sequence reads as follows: TGTGCCAGCAGGGACGGGACTAGCGCCTACAATGAGCAGTTCTTC.